These 22 T cell receptor beta chains share one sample of origin, sequenced in a study of early T cells in non-severe SARS-CoV-2 infection. Using its own MiXCR run on the 5' RACE reads, TCRdb lists one record per CDR3 protein. There are tens of thousands of distinct CDR3 sequences in the sample; roughly 4.2% occur only once, and over 3% lies in the top ten. Specimen: whole blood. Receptors originate from an adult who was a healthcare worker with PCR-confirmed SARS-CoV-2 infection or an uninfected control (not recorded which).

V is TRBV6-2 or TRBV6-3 and J is TRBJ2-1; D gene uncertain. Germline V gene data show CDR1 as MNHEY and CDR2 as SVGEGT. The V gene lost 7 bases and the J gene lost 5 bases, with 9 bases spanning the gap. This CDR3 spans 12 amino acids. CDR3 DNA sequence: TGTGCCAGCAACCCAGACAACAATGAGCAGTTCTTC. It yields the protein CASNPDNNEQFF.

In this sample, this clonotype turned up many times. The chain joins TRBV28 to TRBJ1-5; a possible D gene is TRBD1 (5 bases). V was pared by 6 bases and J by 2 bases, with 11 bases between. There are 14 residues in the CDR3. CDR1 is MDHEN and CDR2 is SYDVKM in the germline V gene. CDR3 coding DNA: TGTGCCAGCAGGCCTCAGGGAGGCAATCAGCCCCAGCATTTT. It specifies CASRPQGGNQPQHF.

In its sample, this clonotype was seen many times. The chain combines TRBV24-1 with TRBJ2-3, with 8 bases fitting TRBD2. The V segment lost 2 bases and the J segment 2 bases; nucleotides outside the gene matches: 14. Germline V gene data show CDR1 as KGHDR and CDR2 as SFDVKD. The CDR3 has 19 amino acids. This chain's CDR3 is CATSDSASGFPGATDTQYF. CDR3 bases: TGTGCCACCAGTGATTCGGCTAGCGGGTTCCCGGGGGCCACAGATACGCAGTATTTT.

This clonotype was observed many times. The genes are TRBV5-5 and TRBJ2-3; TRBD2 aligns across 7 bases. The CDR3 consists of 17 residues. Germline CDR1 and CDR2: SGHKS and YYEKEE (reference sequence). The V segment lost 0 bases and the J segment 5 bases; nucleotides outside the gene matches: 12. CDR3 nucleotide sequence: TGTGCCAGCAGCTTGGAGGGCGGGAGCCCCGCTATAGATACGCAGTATTTT. Translation: CASSLEGGSPAIDTQYF.

This clonotype has at least ten counts. This chain links TRBV6-6 with TRBJ1-4; D might be TRBD1 (6 bases). The CDR3 is made up of 13 amino acids. CDR1 MNHNY and CDR2 SVGAGI come from the germline V gene (reference sequence). Trimming removed 6 bases at V and 7 bases at J, with 12 bases between. The CDR3 nucleotides are TGTGCCAGCAGCCTCAGGGGCGGTGAAAAACTGTTTTTT. Translated, it gives CASSLRGGEKLFF.

There are a few counts of this clonotype. The CDR3 bases are TGTGCCAGGTCTAGCGGTTTGACCGAGCAGTACTTC. Amino acid sequence: CARSSGLTEQYF. The gene calls are TRBV6-4 and TRBJ2-7; TRBD2 matches at 7 bases. The ends lost 9 bases at V and 6 bases at J; junction bases unmatched: 8. Germline V gene lookup returns CDR1 MRHNA and CDR2 SNTAGT. This CDR3 has 12 residues.

This clonotype was recorded at least ten times. J is TRBJ2-1 and V is TRBV7-6; the match to TRBD1 covers 8 bases. Trimming removed 6 bases from V and 8 bases from J; junction bases left unmatched: 15. The CDR3 length is 16 residues. Germline CDR1 and CDR2: SGHVS and FNYEAQ. The CDR3 DNA reads as TGTGCCAGCAGGCGAGATCAGGGGGCAGTGCGGGATGAGCAGTTCTTC. This gives the protein CASRRDQGAVRDEQFF.

The chain carries TRBV6-1 and TRBJ1-1; the match to TRBD1 covers 7 bases. The germline V gene encodes CDR1 MNHNS and CDR2 SASEGT. The CDR3 length is 13 residues. The V and J ends lost 7 bases and 0 bases, in that order; junction bases with no gene match: 2. The CDR3 sequence is CASITGVNTEAFF. CDR3 in DNA: TGTGCCAGCATAACAGGGGTGAACACTGAAGCTTTCTTT.

This clonotype showed up many times. The chain couples TRBV18 to TRBJ2-7; D remains ambiguous. Germline CDR1 KGHSH, CDR2 LQKENI. V was pared by 5 bases and J by 5 bases, with 7 bases between. The CDR3 covers 11 residues. CDR3 nucleotide sequence: TGTGCCAGCTCAGGTCGGGACGAGCAGTACTTC. Translated, it gives CASSGRDEQYF.

The J gene is TRBJ1-3, the V gene TRBV6-6; 7 bases align to TRBD1. Germline V gene lookup returns CDR1 MNHNY and CDR2 SVGAGI (reference sequence). Unmatched junction bases numbered 11, after V lost 6 bases and J lost 0 bases. This CDR3 has 17 residues. CDR3 loop: CASRLGTADVSGNTIYF. In nucleotides, the CDR3 is TGTGCCAGCAGATTGGGGACAGCGGATGTCTCTGGAAACACCATATATTTT.

This clonotype has only a few counts. V gene TRBV15 combines with J gene TRBJ2-6; the D is unclear. Trimming left V 0 bases short and J 0 bases short, with 6 bases between. This CDR3 contains 16 residues. In germline, CDR1 is LNHNV, CDR2 YYDKDF (reference sequence). CDR3 bases: TGTGCCACCAGCAGAGAGGTGTTCTCTGGGGCCAACGTCCTGACTTTC. Protein: CATSREVFSGANVLTF.

This clonotype has at least ten counts. This chain joins TRBV7-2 and TRBJ2-7, with D perhaps matching TRBD2 (6 bases). The CDR3 loop spans 14 amino acids. Germline CDR1 SGHTA, CDR2 FQGNSA. V lost 0 bases and J 2 bases, leaving 8 bases between the germline ends. The DNA of the CDR3 is TGTGCCAGCAGCTTAGCCCGGGAGCCCTACGAGCAGTACTTC. Protein: CASSLAREPYEQYF.

This clonotype was seen at least ten times. The gene calls are TRBV4-1 and TRBJ2-5; no firm D call. The CDR3 length is 15 residues. Germline V gene data show CDR1 as MGHRA and CDR2 as YSYEKL. Trimming pared 0 bases from V and 2 bases from J, leaving 10 bases between. The CDR3 nucleotides are TGCGCCAGCAGCCAAGATCCTGGCAGACAAGAGACCCAGTACTTC. It translates to CASSQDPGRQETQYF.

This clonotype has only a few counts. DNA of the CDR3: TGTGCCAGCAGTTTCGGAGGGAGCACAGATACGCAGTATTTT. This encodes CASSFGGSTDTQYF. This chain links TRBV12-3 or TRBV12-4 with TRBJ2-3, with D possibly TRBD2 on 6 matching bases. V lost 3 bases, J lost 0 bases, and 7 bases lay in between. The CDR3 consists of 14 residues.

The chain combines TRBV4-2 with TRBJ2-1, with 9 bases lining up with TRBD2. The CDR3 loop spans 17 amino acids. The germline CDR1 and CDR2 sequences are LGHNA and YNFKEQ. The V gene end was trimmed by 0 bases and the J gene end by 3 bases; junction bases not matched to a gene: 6. The CDR3 sequence: CASSQDPAGGLYNEQFF. As DNA, the CDR3 is TGTGCCAGCAGCCAAGATCCGGCGGGGGGGCTCTACAATGAGCAGTTCTTC.

Only a few counts were recorded for this clonotype. The junction departs from the called germline gene at one end, perhaps through a read error. The chain has TRBV19 and TRBJ1-2; no clear D gene. The CDR3 covers 14 residues. CDR1 is LNHDA and CDR2 is SQIVND in the germline V gene (reference sequence). In DNA, the CDR3 is TGTGCCTGTAGAAGGAGTGGAAATAACTATGGCTACACCTTC. Residues: CACRRSGNNYGYTF.

This clonotype was seen more than once but under ten times. V and J are TRBV7-3 and TRBJ2-1, with TRBD2 matching over 10 bases. The CDR3 loop spans 16 amino acids. Trimming took 3 bases from V and 4 from J; bases not matched to a gene: 6. Germline V gene data show CDR1 as SGHTA and CDR2 as FQGTGA. The CDR3 spells CASSFGPGLAYNEQFF. CDR3 sequence (DNA): TGTGCCAGCAGCTTCGGTCCGGGACTAGCGTACAATGAGCAGTTCTTC.

This clonotype has ten or more counts. The CDR3 sequence is CASSQPFRGNEQFF. The CDR3 coding sequence is TGCGCCAGCAGCCAACCCTTTCGAGGCAATGAGCAGTTCTTC. V and J are TRBV4-1 and TRBJ2-1; D uncertain. Germline V gene sequence: CDR1 MGHRA, CDR2 YSYEKL. The CDR3 consists of 14 residues. V lost 2 bases, J lost 6 bases, and 11 bases lay in between.

This clonotype was observed at least ten times. V is TRBV11-2 and J is TRBJ1-6; perhaps TRBD1 as D (6 bases). The CDR3 is made up of 15 amino acids. V was clipped by 3 bases and J by 10 bases, with 16 bases between them. Germline CDR1 reads SGHAT; CDR2 reads FQNNGV. The CDR3 DNA reads as TGTGCCAGCAGCTTGAGGGGGACTTTAGGATCACCCCTCCACTTT. Translating gives CASSLRGTLGSPLHF. The full variable domain, its missing parts supplied by reference TRBV11-2 and TRBJ1-6, is EAGVAQSPRYKIIEKRQSVAFWCNPISGHATLYWYQQILGQGPKLLIQFQNNGVVDDSQLPKDRFSAERLKGVDSTLKIQPAKLEDSAVYLCASSLRGTLGSPLHFGNGTRLTVT.

This clonotype was seen a handful of times. This chain connects TRBV7-9 to TRBJ2-6, with D hard to call. CDR3 length: 17 amino acids. Germline assignment: CDR1 SEHNR and CDR2 FQNEAQ (reference sequence). V was clipped by 1 base and J by 0 bases, with 10 bases between them. As DNA, the CDR3 is TGTGCCAGCAGCTTAGATCAGCTACGCTCTGGGGCCAACGTCCTGACTTTC. This sequence encodes CASSLDQLRSGANVLTF.

This clonotype was recorded at least ten times. The chain links TRBV10-1 to TRBJ2-7; D unresolved. The ends were cut back, 8 bases at V and 7 bases at J, with 12 bases in the middle. This CDR3 contains 11 residues. The V gene's germline CDR1 is WNHNN and CDR2 SYGVQD (reference sequence). The CDR3 spells CASVPPWEQYF. CDR3 nucleotides: TGCGCCAGCGTCCCCCCATGGGAGCAGTACTTC.

This clonotype has a count of ten or more. This rearrangement joins TRBV6-5 to TRBJ1-3; no firm D call. Germline CDR1 MNHEY, CDR2 SVGAGI. This CDR3 is built from 15 residues. V was trimmed by 4 bases and J by 3 bases, leaving 13 bases between them. The CDR3 DNA reads as TGTGCCAGCAGTTGGGGTTCCGTGGGTGGAAACACCATATATTTT. Residues: CASSWGSVGGNTIYF.